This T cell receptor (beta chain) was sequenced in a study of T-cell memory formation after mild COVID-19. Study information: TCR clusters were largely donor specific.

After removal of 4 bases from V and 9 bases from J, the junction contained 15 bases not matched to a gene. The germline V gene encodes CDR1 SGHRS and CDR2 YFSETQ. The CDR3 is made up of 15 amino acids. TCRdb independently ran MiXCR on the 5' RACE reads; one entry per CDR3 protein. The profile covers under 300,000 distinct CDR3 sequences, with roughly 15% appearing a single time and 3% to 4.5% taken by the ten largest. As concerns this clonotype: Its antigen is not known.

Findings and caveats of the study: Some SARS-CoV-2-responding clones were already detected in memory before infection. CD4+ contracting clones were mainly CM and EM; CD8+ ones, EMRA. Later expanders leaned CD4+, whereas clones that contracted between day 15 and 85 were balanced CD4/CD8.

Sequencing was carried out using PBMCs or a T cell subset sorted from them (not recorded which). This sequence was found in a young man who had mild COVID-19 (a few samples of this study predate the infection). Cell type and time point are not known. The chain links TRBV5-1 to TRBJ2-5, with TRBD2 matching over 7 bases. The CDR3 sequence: CASSETTSSPGAQYF. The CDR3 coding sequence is TGCGCCAGCAGCGAGACGACTAGCTCCCCGGGGGCCCAGTACTTC.